This T cell receptor beta chain derives from a study of PD-1 blockade in classical Hodgkin lymphoma. CDR1 and CDR2 (germline): MNHEY, SMNVEV (reference sequence). The CDR3 runs to 16 residues. The ends were cut back, 3 bases at V and 5 bases at J, with 18 bases in the middle. Some clones are missing from TCRdb's copy, which holds only in-frame ones; the method was immunoSEQ multiplex PCR. The data show more than 25,000 clones, with 78% seen just once and about 33% held by the top ten. Each patient experienced a relapse that followed autologous stem cell transplantation, and brentuximab vedotin exposure varied. Best outcomes ranged across complete response, partial response and progressive disease.

The material was peripheral blood mononuclear cells (PBMCs), obtained before the second cycle of nivolumab. The J gene is TRBJ2-3, the V gene TRBV27, with D tentatively TRBD1 (6 bases). This sequence was found in a human donor with classical Hodgkin lymphoma. CDR3 in amino acids: CASSFSLGQREDTQYF. In DNA, the CDR3 is TGTGCCAGCAGTTTTTCACTAGGACAGAGAGAAGATACGCAGTATTTT.